Sequencing of this TCR beta chain was carried out in a study of shared clonotypes between healthy human individuals. This CDR3 is built from 16 residues. V dropped 0 bases and J dropped 6; count of bases not matched to a gene: 7. The V gene's germline CDR1 is SGDLS and CDR2 YYNGEE. Only in-frame clones appear in the TCRdb table, and some are missing; sequencing was by immunoSEQ multiplex PCR. The sample lists around 370,000 clones; 90% to 98% were seen once. The sample was memory CD8+ T cells sorted from blood. As for subset: CD45RO+ cells pooled with CCR7-negative TemRA cells. The clonotype originates from a man aged 25-40 years in good health. This chain uses TRBV9 with TRBJ2-1; 9 nucleotides line up with TRBD2. Here the CDR3 DNA reads TGTGCCAGCAGCGTAGCTATACTAGCGGGTGGCAATGAGCAGTTCTTC. Protein product: CASSVAILAGGNEQFF.